This paragraph covers one T cell receptor beta chain sequence. The data are from a study of T cell responses to AZD1222 COVID-19 vaccine. Germline CDR1 and CDR2: SGHTA and FQGNSA. The CDR3 totals 14 residues. Trimming stripped 1 base from V and 7 bases from J, with 11 bases between. Data came from immunoSEQ multiplex PCR; TCRdb stores just in-frame clones and leaves some out. There are 95,000 to 150,000 clones in the sample; roughly 90% occur only once, and 4% to 4.5% lies in the top ten. The chain recombines TRBV7-2 with TRBJ2-1; D ambiguous. Sequencing used peripheral blood, obtained on day 0 of AZD1222 vaccination. The sequence came from an adult in good health. CDR3 sequence reads: CASSLVMSENEQFF. The DNA for the CDR3 is TGTGCCAGCAGCTTAGTTATGTCCGAAAATGAGCAGTTCTTC.